A single sample gave rise to the 6 T cell receptor beta chains below, sequenced in a study of regulatory T cells in long-lasting Graves disease. Arm-PCR of CDR3 regions and iRepertoire HTBI primers were used to build TCR beta libraries. Each CDR3 protein is one row after TCRdb ran MiXCR on the multiplex PCR reads. This table holds 510,000 or so distinct CDR3 sequences, 12% found once. The time point: newly diagnosed GD, antithyroid drugs for less than 3 months. With RNA extracted from PBMCs as input, the TCR library was made. These same data were also listed under a study on T cells in Graves' hyperthyroidism and ophthalmopathy.

Sequencing was performed on peripheral blood mononuclear cells (PBMCs), taken at new diagnosis, from a patient treated with antithyroid drugs. The receptors derive from a woman in her twenties or thirties with Graves disease.

In its sample, this clonotype was seen many times. V usage is TRBV7-2 and J usage is TRBJ2-2; 7 bases are shared with TRBD2. The V segment lost 1 base and the J segment 11 bases; nucleotides outside the gene matches: 10. The germline CDR1 and CDR2 sequences are SGHTA and FQGNSA. CDR3 length: 15 amino acids. The CDR3 here is CASSLGGREGPELFF. DNA for the CDR3: TGTGCCAGCAGCTTAGGGGGGAGGGAGGGACCCGAGCTGTTTTTT.

V is TRBV6-5 and J is TRBJ2-5, with TRBD1 as a possible D gene (6 bases). The CDR3 is made up of 14 amino acids. CDR1 MNHEY and CDR2 SVGAGI come from the germline V gene. Trimming cost V 3 bases and J 2 bases, with 10 bases left between them. Written as DNA, the CDR3 is TGTGCCAGCAGTTATCTCGACAGGCAAGAGACCCAGTACTTC. Translating gives CASSYLDRQETQYF.

CDR3 nucleotides: TGTGCCAGCTCGTGGACAGGGGATATAGCGAACACCGGGGAGCTGTTTTTT. As protein: CASSWTGDIANTGELFF. The chain uses TRBV18 and TRBJ2-2; 9 bases align to TRBD1. V trimming: 6 bases; J trimming: 0 bases; junction bases outside the gene matches: 8. CDR3 length equals 17 residues. Germline V gene data show CDR1 as KGHSH and CDR2 as LQKENI.

This clonotype was observed many times. The chain employs TRBV6-5 and TRBJ1-2; D is undetermined. From germline, CDR1 is MNHEY and CDR2 SVGAGI. The CDR3 covers 16 residues. The V end was cut by 0 bases, the J end by 0 bases, with 11 bases between. CDR3 nucleotide sequence: TGTGCCAGCAGTTACTCGAATGACGGGCCTAACTATGGCTACACCTTC. Translated, it gives CASSYSNDGPNYGYTF.

This clonotype was recorded a few times. The chain combines TRBV5-1 with TRBJ1-4, with 7 bases identical to TRBD1. This CDR3 has 14 amino acids. V shed 2 bases, J shed 5 bases, and the junction held 3 bases outside the gene matches. CDR1 and CDR2 (germline): SGHRS, YFSETQ. The CDR3 region has the DNA TGCGCCAGCAGCTTCGGGACAGACAATGAAAAACTGTTTTTT. It encodes CASSFGTDNEKLFF.

The table lists this clonotype with many counts. CDR3 residues: CSVGTSGRDTDTQYF. CDR3 in DNA: TGCAGCGTTGGGACTAGCGGGAGGGACACAGATACGCAGTATTTT. This chain joins TRBV29-1 and TRBJ2-3; 15 bases are shared with TRBD2. Germline CDR1 and CDR2: SQVTM and ANQGSEA. The junction had 1 base not matched to a gene; V was cut back by 4 bases and J by 2 bases. The CDR3 is 15 amino acids.